This T cell receptor (beta chain) was found in a study of T cell responses to AZD1222 COVID-19 vaccine. Study outcomes and limitations: Clonal diversity was possibly underestimated, and the donors were mostly white British, with more females. Without day 14 samples, only post-peak T cell repertoires were studied. Spike regions recognized by vaccine-associated CD4 TCRs spanned the protein, led by 160-218 and 743-854. At study baseline, merely five or six AZD1222 recipients were seropositive.

Sequenced by immunoSEQ multiplex PCR; TCRdb stores in-frame clones only, minus some. The table has approximately 120,000 clones, roughly 90% seen once. This CDR3 spans 11 amino acids. V was clipped by 6 bases and J by 9 bases; unmatched bases: 2. As for this clone: No antigen is known for it.

The sequencing used peripheral blood, collected on day 0 of MenACWY control vaccination. The receptor's source is an adult in good health. The chain combines TRBV12-3 or TRBV12-4 with TRBJ2-1; 7 bases fit TRBD1. In DNA form, the CDR3 reads TGTGCCAGCAGCTCAGGGGGTGAGCAGTTCTTC. Residues: CASSSGGEQFF.